This T cell receptor (beta chain) was recorded in a study of T cell repertoires in cytomegalovirus infection. The CDR3 totals 19 residues. Germline lookup yields CDR1 SGHVS and CDR2 FQNEAQ. V trimming: 1 base; J trimming: 0 bases; junction bases outside the gene matches: 9. TCRdb used MiXCR to reprocess the reads, holding one entry per CDR3 protein. This sample has hundreds of thousands of distinct CDR3 sequences, with approximately 40% found just once. The chain has TRBV7-8 and TRBJ2-2; 9 positions match TRBD2. This receptor was identified in a human donor in good health (CMV status not recorded). Some clones in this sample may be carry-over from other donors' samples. Material for sequencing was PBMCs. CDR3 amino acids: CASSLVPAGGGANTGELFF. DNA for the CDR3: TGTGCCAGCAGCTTAGTCCCAGCGGGAGGAGGGGCGAACACCGGGGAGCTGTTTTTT.